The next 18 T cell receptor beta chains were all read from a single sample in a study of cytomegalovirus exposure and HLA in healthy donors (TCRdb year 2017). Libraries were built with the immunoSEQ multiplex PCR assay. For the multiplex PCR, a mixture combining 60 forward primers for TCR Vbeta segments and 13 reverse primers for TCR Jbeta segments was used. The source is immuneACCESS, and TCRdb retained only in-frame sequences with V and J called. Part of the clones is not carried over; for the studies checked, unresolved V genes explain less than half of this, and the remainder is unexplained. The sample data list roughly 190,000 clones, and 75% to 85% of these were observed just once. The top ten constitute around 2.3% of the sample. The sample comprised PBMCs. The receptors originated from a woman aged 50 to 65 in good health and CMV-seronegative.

The CDR3 is CASSGAYEQYF. CDR3 DNA: TGTGCCAGCAGTGGAGCCTACGAGCAGTACTTC. The chain uses TRBV28 and TRBJ2-7, with no clear D. Looked up from germline, CDR1 is MDHEN and CDR2 is SYDVKM. Trimming removed 5 bases from V and 2 bases from J, with 4 bases in between. The length of the CDR3 is 11 residues.

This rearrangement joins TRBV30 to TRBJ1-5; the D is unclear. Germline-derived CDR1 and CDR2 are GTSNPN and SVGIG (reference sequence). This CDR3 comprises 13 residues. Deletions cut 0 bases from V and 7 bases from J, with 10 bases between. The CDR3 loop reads CAWSVESRQPQHF. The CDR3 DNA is TGTGCCTGGAGTGTTGAGTCCCGACAGCCCCAGCATTTT.

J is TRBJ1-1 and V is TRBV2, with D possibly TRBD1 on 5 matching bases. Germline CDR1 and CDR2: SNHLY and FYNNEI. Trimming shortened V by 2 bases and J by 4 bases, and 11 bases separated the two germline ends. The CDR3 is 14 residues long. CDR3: CASSESLRGTEAFF. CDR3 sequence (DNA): TGTGCCAGCAGTGAAAGTCTAAGGGGCACTGAAGCTTTCTTT.

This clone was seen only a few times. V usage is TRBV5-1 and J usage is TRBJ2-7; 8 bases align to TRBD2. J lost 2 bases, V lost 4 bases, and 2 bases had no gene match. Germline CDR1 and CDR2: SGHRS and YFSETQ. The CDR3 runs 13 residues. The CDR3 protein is CASSPGGAYEQYF. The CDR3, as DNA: TGCGCCAGCAGCCCGGGGGGGGCCTACGAGCAGTACTTC. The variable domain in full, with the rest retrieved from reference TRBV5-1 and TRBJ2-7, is KAGVTQTPRYLIKTRGQQVTLSCSPISGHRSVSWYQQTPGQGLQFLFEYFSETQRNKGNFPGRFSGRQFSNSRSEMNVSTLELGDSALYLCASSPGGAYEQYFGPGTRLTVT.

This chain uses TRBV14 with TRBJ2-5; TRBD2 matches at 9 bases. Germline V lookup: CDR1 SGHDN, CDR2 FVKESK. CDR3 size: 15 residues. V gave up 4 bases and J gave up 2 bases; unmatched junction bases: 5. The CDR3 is CASSPLAGTQETQYF. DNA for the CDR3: TGTGCCAGCAGCCCGCTAGCGGGGACACAAGAGACCCAGTACTTC.

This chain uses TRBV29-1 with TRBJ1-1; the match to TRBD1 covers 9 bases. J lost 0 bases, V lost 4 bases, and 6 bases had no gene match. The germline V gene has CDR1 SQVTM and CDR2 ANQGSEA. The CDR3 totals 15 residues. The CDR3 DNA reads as TGCAGCGTTGTGGGACAGGGAGGTTTGAACACTGAAGCTTTCTTT. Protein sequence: CSVVGQGGLNTEAFF.

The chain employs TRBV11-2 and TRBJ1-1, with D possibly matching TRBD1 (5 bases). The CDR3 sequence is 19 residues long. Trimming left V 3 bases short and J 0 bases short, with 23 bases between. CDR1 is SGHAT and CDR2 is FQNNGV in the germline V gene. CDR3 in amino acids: CASSFGHQGRVVMNTEAFF. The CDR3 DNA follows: TGTGCCAGCAGCTTCGGTCACCAGGGCAGGGTGGTCATGAACACTGAAGCTTTCTTT.

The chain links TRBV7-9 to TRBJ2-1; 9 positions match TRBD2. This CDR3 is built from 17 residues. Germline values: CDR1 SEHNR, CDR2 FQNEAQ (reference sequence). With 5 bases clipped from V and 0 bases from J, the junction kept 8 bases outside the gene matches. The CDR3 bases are TGTGCCAGCAGCGAGGCCGATAGCGGGGGCTCCTACAATGAGCAGTTCTTC. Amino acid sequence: CASSEADSGGSYNEQFF.

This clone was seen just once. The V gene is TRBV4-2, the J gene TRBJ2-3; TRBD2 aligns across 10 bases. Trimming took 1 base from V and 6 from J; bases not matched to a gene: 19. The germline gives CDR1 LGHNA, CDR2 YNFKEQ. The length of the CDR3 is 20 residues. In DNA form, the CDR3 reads TGTGCCAGCAGCCAAGCGCGGGACTCAGCGGGAGGGTATACGAGGGATACGCAGTATTTT. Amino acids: CASSQARDSAGGYTRDTQYF.

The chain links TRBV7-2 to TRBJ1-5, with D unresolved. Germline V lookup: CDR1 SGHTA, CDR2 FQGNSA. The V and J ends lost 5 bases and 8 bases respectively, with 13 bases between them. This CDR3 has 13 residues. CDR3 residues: CASSRGDPEPQHF. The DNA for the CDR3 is TGTGCCAGCAGCCGTGGAGATCCAGAGCCCCAGCATTTT.

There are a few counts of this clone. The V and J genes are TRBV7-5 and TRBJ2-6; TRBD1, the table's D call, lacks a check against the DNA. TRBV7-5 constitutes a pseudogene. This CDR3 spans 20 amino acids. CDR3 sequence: CARSSPPRDSDYSGANVLTF. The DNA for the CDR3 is TGTGCCAGAAGCTCACCCCCCCGGGACAGTGATTACTCTGGGGCCAACGTCCTGACTTTC.

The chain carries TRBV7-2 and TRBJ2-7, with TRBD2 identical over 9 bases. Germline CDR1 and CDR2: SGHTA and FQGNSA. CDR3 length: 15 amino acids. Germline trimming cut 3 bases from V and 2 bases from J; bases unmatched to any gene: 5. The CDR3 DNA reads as TGTGCCAGCAGCTTCGCGGGACTAGCAGCCTACGAGCAGTACTTC. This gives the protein CASSFAGLAAYEQYF.

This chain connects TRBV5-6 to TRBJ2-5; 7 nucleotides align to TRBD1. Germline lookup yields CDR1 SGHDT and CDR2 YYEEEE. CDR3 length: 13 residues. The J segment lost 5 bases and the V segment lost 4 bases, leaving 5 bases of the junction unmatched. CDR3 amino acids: CASSPDRRETQYF. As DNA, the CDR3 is TGTGCCAGCAGCCCGGACAGGAGGGAGACCCAGTACTTC.

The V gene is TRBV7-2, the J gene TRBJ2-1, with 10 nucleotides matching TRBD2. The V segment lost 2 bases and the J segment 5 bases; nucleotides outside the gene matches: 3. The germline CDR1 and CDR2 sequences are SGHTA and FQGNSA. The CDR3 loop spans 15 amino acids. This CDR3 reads CASSLQSGGDNEQFF. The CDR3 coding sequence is TGTGCCAGCAGCTTACAAAGCGGGGGGGACAATGAGCAGTTCTTC.

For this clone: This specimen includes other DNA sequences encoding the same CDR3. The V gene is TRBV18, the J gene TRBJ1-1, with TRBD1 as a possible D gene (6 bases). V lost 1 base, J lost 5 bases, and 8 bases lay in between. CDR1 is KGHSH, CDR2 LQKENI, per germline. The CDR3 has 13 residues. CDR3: CASSPRQETEAFF. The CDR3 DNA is TGTGCCAGCTCACCACGACAGGAGACTGAAGCTTTCTTT. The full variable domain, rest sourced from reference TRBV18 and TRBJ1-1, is NAGVMQNPRHLVRRRGQEARLRCSPMKGHSHVYWYRQLPEEGLKFMVYLQKENIIDESGMPKERFSAEFPKEGPSILRIQQVVRGDSAAYFCASSPRQETEAFFGQGTRLTVV.

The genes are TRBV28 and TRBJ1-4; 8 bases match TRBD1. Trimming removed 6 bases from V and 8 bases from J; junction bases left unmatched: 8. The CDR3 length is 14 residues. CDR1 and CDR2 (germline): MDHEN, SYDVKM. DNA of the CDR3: TGTGCCAGCAGGAGGGACAGGCCCGGGGAAAAACTGTTTTTT. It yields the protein CASRRDRPGEKLFF.

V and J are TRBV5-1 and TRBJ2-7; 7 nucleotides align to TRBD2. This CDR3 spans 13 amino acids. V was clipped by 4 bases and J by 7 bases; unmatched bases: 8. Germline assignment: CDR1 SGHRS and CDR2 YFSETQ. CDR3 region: CASSPFGEGEQYF. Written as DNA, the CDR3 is TGCGCCAGCAGCCCCTTTGGGGAGGGGGAGCAGTACTTC.

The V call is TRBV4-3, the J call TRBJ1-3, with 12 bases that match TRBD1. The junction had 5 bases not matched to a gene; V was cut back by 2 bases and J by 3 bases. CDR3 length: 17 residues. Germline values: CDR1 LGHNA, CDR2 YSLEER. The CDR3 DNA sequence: TGCGCCAGCAGCCAACTCGGGACAGGGGGCTTTGGAAACACCATATATTTT. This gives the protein CASSQLGTGGFGNTIYF.